The 19 T cell receptor beta chains below all came from one sample that was sequenced in a study of cytomegalovirus exposure and HLA in healthy donors. Primers for the PCR totalled 60 Vbeta and 13 Jbeta. Produced via immunoSEQ multiplex PCR; TCRdb's table is partial and in-frame only. Of 100,000 to 150,000 clones listed, 77% were seen once; the top ten hold about 13%. The sequenced sample was PBMCs. The receptors derive from a woman in her 40s in good health and CMV-seropositive.

This clone was found many times. This chain links TRBV5-6 with TRBJ1-2, with D hard to call. V was shortened by 7 bases and J by 8 bases, with 18 bases between the two germline ends. The V gene's germline CDR1 is SGHDT and CDR2 YYEEEE. This CDR3 is built from 13 residues. The CDR3 DNA reads TGTGCCAGCGAAATATTACTCCATCGGGGCTACACCTTC. Translated: CASEILLHRGYTF.

CDR3 residues: CASTGSGLPGELFF. Written as DNA, the CDR3 is TGTGCCAGTACCGGCTCAGGGTTGCCCGGGGAGCTGTTTTTT. The chain uses TRBV19 and TRBJ2-2, with D maybe TRBD1 (5 bases). The CDR3 is made up of 14 amino acids. Trimming removed 7 bases at V and 6 bases at J, with 15 bases between. CDR1 is LNHDA, CDR2 SQIVND, per germline (reference sequence).

V and J are TRBV5-6 and TRBJ2-2; 7 bases are shared with TRBD2. The germline gives CDR1 SGHDT, CDR2 YYEEEE. The CDR3 has 17 residues. With 0 bases clipped from V and 7 bases from J, the junction kept 12 bases outside the gene matches. The DNA of the CDR3 is TGTGCCAGCAGCTTGGGGGCGAGGCGGGAGTATAACGGGGAGCTGTTTTTT. This gives the protein CASSLGARREYNGELFF.

The CDR3 spells CASSPIRGGSNYGYTF. As DNA, the CDR3 is TGTGCCAGCAGCCCGATACGTGGGGGGAGTAACTATGGCTACACCTTC. The V and J genes are TRBV11-2 and TRBJ1-2; maybe TRBD1 (5 bases). V was shortened by 5 bases and J by 1 base, with 17 bases between the two germline ends. This CDR3 spans 16 amino acids. Germline values: CDR1 SGHAT, CDR2 FQNNGV.

In the case of this clone: Compared with germline, one end of the junction differs, possibly owing to a read error. This chain joins TRBV7-9 and TRBJ1-3; TRBD1 agrees at 7 bases. The CDR3 length is 16 residues. CDR1 is SEHNR and CDR2 is FQNEAQ in the germline V gene (reference sequence). The CDR3 is CSSSIWGTALGNTIYF. DNA of the CDR3: TGTTCCAGCAGCATTTGGGGGACAGCCTTGGGAAACACCATATATTTT.

The J gene is TRBJ1-1, the V gene TRBV27; the D gene is possibly TRBD1 (6 bases). The germline V gene encodes CDR1 MNHEY and CDR2 SMNVEV (reference sequence). The CDR3 length is 14 residues. The V gene lost 6 bases and the J gene lost 6 bases, with 17 bases spanning the gap. This CDR3 reads CASSPRQGRAEAFF. As DNA, the CDR3 is TGTGCCAGCAGCCCTAGGCAGGGGAGAGCTGAAGCTTTCTTT.

The gene calls are TRBV7-2 and TRBJ2-3; the match to TRBD2 covers 9 bases. The germline CDR1 and CDR2 sequences are SGHTA and FQGNSA. The junction had 7 bases not matched to a gene; V was cut back by 8 bases and J by 1 base. CDR3 length: 15 residues. In DNA form, the CDR3 reads TGTGCCAGCTCGCCAGGGACTAGCCGCACAGATACGCAGTATTTT. Translation gives CASSPGTSRTDTQYF.

This clone came up once. The V call is TRBV21-1, the J call TRBJ2-7; the DNA was not used to check the table's D call, TRBD1. TRBV21-1 is annotated as a pseudogene. The length of the CDR3 is 15 residues. Here the CDR3 DNA reads TGTGCCAGCAGGCGGGGGCCCGGGGACAGGCAACAGCAGTACTTC. It yields the protein CASRRGPGDRQQQYF.

A word on this clone: The sample carries other DNA sequences with the same CDR3. This chain uses TRBV28 with TRBJ1-5, with D possibly matching TRBD1 (6 bases). V was trimmed by 2 bases and J by 7 bases, leaving 9 bases between them. The CDR3 is 13 residues long. CDR1 is MDHEN, CDR2 SYDVKM, per germline. The CDR3 region has the DNA TGTGCCAGCAGTTTAAGTGGGGGCCAGCCCCAGCATTTT. Its protein is CASSLSGGQPQHF.

In its sample, this clone was seen once. The chain is built from TRBV15 and TRBJ2-3, with 10 positions matching TRBD2. After removal of 0 bases from V and 4 bases from J, the junction contained 4 bases not matched to a gene. Germline assignment: CDR1 LNHNV and CDR2 YYDKDF (reference sequence). This CDR3 has 16 residues. The CDR3 bases are TGTGCCACCAGCAGAGAGCTAGCGGGAGTCGCAGATACGCAGTATTTT. Translation gives CATSRELAGVADTQYF.

The chain joins TRBV28 to TRBJ1-4; 8 nucleotides line up with TRBD1. With V trimmed by 10 bases and J by 4 bases, 14 bases remained unmatched. In germline, CDR1 is MDHEN, CDR2 SYDVKM. CDR3 length equals 16 residues. In nucleotides, the CDR3 is TGTGCCACCGGCATCTCCAGGGGGCGAGTTAATGAAAAACTGTTTTTT. It translates to CATGISRGRVNEKLFF.

V and J are TRBV9 and TRBJ1-1; D is uncertain. This CDR3 is 15 amino acids long. CDR1 is SGDLS, CDR2 YYNGEE, per germline. Trimming took off 2 bases at V and 2 bases at J, with 13 bases between the two ends. The CDR3, as DNA: TGTGCCAGCAGCGTCGCTGCTGCGGCCAACACTGAAGCTTTCTTT. As protein: CASSVAAAANTEAFF. Full variable domain (remainder filled in from reference TRBV9 and TRBJ1-1): DSGVTQTPKHLITATGQRVTLRCSPRSGDLSVYWYQQSLDQGLQFLIQYYNGEERAKGNILERFSAQQFPDLHSELNLSSLELGDSALYFCASSVAAAANTEAFFGQGTRLTVV.

This clone was recorded a few times. V usage is TRBV29-1 and J usage is TRBJ1-2; no definite D call. The CDR3 spans 10 residues. V gave up 3 bases and J gave up 6 bases, with 5 bases separating them. In germline, CDR1 is SQVTM, CDR2 ANQGSEA. The CDR3 coding sequence is TGCAGCGTTGATTTCAATGGCTACACCTTC. Protein product: CSVDFNGYTF.

The CDR3 sequence: CASSTDGSLYNEQFF. In nucleotides, the CDR3 is TGTGCCAGCAGTACGGACGGGAGCCTCTACAATGAGCAGTTCTTC. The V call is TRBV27, the J call TRBJ2-1, with a possible D match to TRBD2 (6 bases). Germline V gene data show CDR1 as MNHEY and CDR2 as SMNVEV (reference sequence). The CDR3 spans 15 residues. The V and J ends lost 5 bases and 3 bases respectively, with 14 bases between them.

The chain recombines TRBV27 with TRBJ2-1, with D possibly TRBD2 on 6 matching bases. The CDR3 is 16 amino acids. Trimming took off 5 bases at V and 8 bases at J, with 22 bases between the two ends. The germline gives CDR1 MNHEY, CDR2 SMNVEV (reference sequence). CDR3 DNA: TGTGCCAGCAGTGACCCTCGGAGGGGTCCAGTCCATGAGCAGTTCTTC. This translates into CASSDPRRGPVHEQFF.

V is TRBV7-3 and J is TRBJ1-2; the D gene is possibly TRBD1 (6 bases). The CDR3 runs to 14 residues. CDR1 SGHTA and CDR2 FQGTGA come from the germline V gene. Trimming removed 1 base at V and 8 bases at J, with 14 bases between. CDR3 in DNA: TGTGCCAGCAGCTTAAGCGGGCAGGGGAGAGGCTACACCTTC. Translated: CASSLSGQGRGYTF.

CDR3 nucleotide sequence: TGTGCCAGCAGCGCGGGACTAGCGGGAGTCCATGAGCAGTTCTTC. Its translation is CASSAGLAGVHEQFF. The V and J genes are TRBV9 and TRBJ2-1, with 14 bases lining up with TRBD2. Germline lookup yields CDR1 SGDLS and CDR2 YYNGEE. This CDR3 is 15 amino acids long. With V trimmed by 3 bases and J by 8 bases, 4 bases remained unmatched.

The rearrangement links TRBV7-8 to TRBJ2-7; D perhaps matches TRBD2 (6 bases). The CDR3 sequence is 15 residues long. Per the germline V gene, CDR1 is SGHVS and CDR2 is FQNEAQ. V lost 5 bases and J 4 bases, leaving 18 bases between the germline ends. The chain's CDR3 is CASSQWVADLYEQYF. CDR3 sequence (DNA): TGTGCCAGCAGCCAATGGGTAGCGGACCTTTACGAGCAGTACTTC.

The genes are TRBV5-1 and TRBJ2-7; weak D call: TRBD1 (5 bases). The CDR3 is 14 residues long. The V end was cut by 2 bases, the J end by 3 bases, with 12 bases between. Germline V gene lookup returns CDR1 SGHRS and CDR2 YFSETQ. CDR3 nucleotides: TGCGCCAGCAGCTTAAGGCAGGGCGGCTACGAGCAGTACTTC. Translating gives CASSLRQGGYEQYF. Combining the CDR3 with reference TRBV5-1 and TRBJ2-7 gives the whole variable domain KAGVTQTPRYLIKTRGQQVTLSCSPISGHRSVSWYQQTPGQGLQFLFEYFSETQRNKGNFPGRFSGRQFSNSRSEMNVSTLELGDSALYLCASSLRQGGYEQYFGPGTRLTVT.